The clone carrying this T cell receptor (beta chain) was seen only a few times. No antigen is known for it. TCRdb keeps only in-frame clones here, not all; method: immunoSEQ multiplex PCR. The sample contains about 88,000 clones, approximately 92% of which appear only once. This specimen comes from a study of graft-versus-host responses after intestinal transplantation. Losses at the gene ends were 4 bases for V and 4 bases for J; bases not matched to a gene: 5. This CDR3 spans 15 amino acids. Germline loops: CDR1 GTSNPN, CDR2 SVGIG (reference sequence). The chain links TRBV30 to TRBJ2-3, with TRBD2 matching over 13 bases. The sequence was collected from a human donor who received an intestinal transplant. The specimen comprised unstimulated CD4+ T cells sorted from spleen or lymph node cells, sampled before intestinal transplant. CDR3: CAWNRLAGGADTQYF. CDR3 sequence (DNA): TGTGCCTGGAACCGACTAGCGGGAGGCGCAGATACGCAGTATTTT.